Given below is one T cell receptor (beta chain) in context. This specimen comes from a study of blood T cell repertoires in COVID-19. Profiling relied on immunoSEQ multiplex PCR, and the TCRdb table lists in-frame clones only, not all of them. Among 200,000 to 300,000 clones listed, just under 90% were seen once. The CDR3 sequence is 18 residues long. Germline CDR1 SGHRS, CDR2 YFSETQ. The V end was cut by 0 bases, the J end by 3 bases, with 21 bases between. V gene TRBV5-1 combines with J gene TRBJ1-2; D is possibly TRBD1 (6 bases). Sequencing input: PBMCs or T cells enriched from blood (not recorded which). This sequence was found in a woman between 25 and 40 years old with acute COVID-19. CDR3 nucleotide sequence: TGCGCCAGCAGCTTGGAAGGGGTTAAGGGCAGGGGTGACTATGGCTACACCTTC. It codes for CASSLEGVKGRGDYGYTF.